The 24 T cell receptor beta chains below all came from one sample that was sequenced in a study of cytomegalovirus exposure and HLA in healthy donors. 13 Jbeta primers and 60 Vbeta primers were used for the PCR. The table came from immunoSEQ multiplex PCR; TCRdb's copy has only in-frame clones and leaves some out. The sample holds approximately 110,000 clones; about 70% are singletons and the top ten take over 10%. Sequencing was performed on PBMCs. These receptors were collected from a woman aged 55 to 70 in good health and CMV-seropositive.

In its sample, this clone was seen a few times. The chain links TRBV7-9 to TRBJ1-4; D uncertain. Trimming left V 4 bases short and J 7 bases short, with 13 bases between. Germline assignment: CDR1 SEHNR and CDR2 FQNEAQ (reference sequence). CDR3 length equals 14 residues. CDR3 nucleotides: TGTGCCAGCAGCTCGCGAGGTAACACTGAAAAACTGTTTTTT. Protein: CASSSRGNTEKLFF.

The chain is built from TRBV28 and TRBJ1-1, with a possible D match to TRBD1 (6 bases). CDR3 length: 13 amino acids. Germline V gene lookup returns CDR1 MDHEN and CDR2 SYDVKM. Trimming removed 6 bases at V and 3 bases at J, with 11 bases between. The CDR3 is CASRWGRDTEAFF. The CDR3 DNA reads TGTGCCAGCAGATGGGGGCGGGACACTGAAGCTTTCTTT.

The chain links TRBV9 to TRBJ2-3; the match to TRBD2 covers 10 bases. J lost 4 bases, V lost 1 base, and 9 bases had no gene match. The CDR3 runs 17 residues. Germline V CDR1 and CDR2: SGDLS, YYNGEE. The CDR3 DNA reads as TGTGCCAGCAGCGTAAGGGGTAGCGGGGGGTTCTCAGATACGCAGTATTTT. This codes for CASSVRGSGGFSDTQYF.

This clone has just a few counts. V is TRBV4-1 and J is TRBJ1-1; TRBD1 matches at 7 bases. The CDR3 length is 13 residues. The germline V gene encodes CDR1 MGHRA and CDR2 YSYEKL. V dropped 2 bases and J dropped 4; count of bases not matched to a gene: 1. The CDR3 is CASSQNRGTEAFF. DNA of the CDR3: TGCGCCAGCAGCCAAAACAGGGGCACTGAAGCTTTCTTT.

The chain uses TRBV19 and TRBJ2-1; 7 bases align to TRBD1. CDR3 length equals 15 residues. Germline V lookup: CDR1 LNHDA, CDR2 SQIVND (reference sequence). The ends lost 3 bases at V and 5 bases at J; junction bases unmatched: 7. The CDR3 coding sequence is TGTGCCAGTAGTATGAGGACAGGTCTCAACAATGAGCAGTTCTTC. Translation: CASSMRTGLNNEQFF. The complete variable domain, with remaining parts taken from reference TRBV19 and TRBJ2-1, reads DGGITQSPKYLFRKEGQNVTLSCEQNLNHDAMYWYRQDPGQGLRLIYYSQIVNDFQKGDIAEGYSVSREKKESFPLTVTSAQKNPTAFYLCASSMRTGLNNEQFFGPGTRLTVL.

This rearrangement joins TRBV19 to TRBJ1-5; 9 bases align to TRBD1. This CDR3 spans 21 amino acids. Per germline, CDR1 LNHDA and CDR2 SQIVND (reference sequence). Trimming took 6 bases from V and 0 from J; bases not matched to a gene: 21. The chain's CDR3 is CASSPANRGQGGPYSNQPQHF. The CDR3 DNA is TGTGCCAGTAGCCCAGCGAACAGGGGGCAGGGAGGCCCATATAGCAATCAGCCCCAGCATTTT.

The chain has TRBV18 and TRBJ2-5; no firm D call. Germline V lookup: CDR1 KGHSH, CDR2 LQKENI. V was pared by 6 bases and J by 0 bases, with 2 bases between. The CDR3 spans 11 residues. The CDR3 bases are TGTGCCAGCTCCTACCAAGAGACCCAGTACTTC. Translating it yields CASSYQETQYF.

The V and J genes are TRBV5-1 and TRBJ2-1; 12 bases match TRBD2. Looked up from germline, CDR1 is SGHRS and CDR2 is YFSETQ. V shed 7 bases, J shed 5 bases, and the junction held 4 bases outside the gene matches. This CDR3 comprises 14 residues. CDR3 sequence: CASSSGRADNEQFF. In DNA, the CDR3 is TGCGCCAGCTCTAGCGGGAGGGCAGACAATGAGCAGTTCTTC.

This clone was seen more than once but under ten times. The chain recombines TRBV4-3 with TRBJ1-3; tentatively, D is TRBD1 (5 bases). The V gene's germline CDR1 is LGHNA and CDR2 YSLEER. V lost 0 bases and J lost 0, with 18 bases in between. The CDR3 length is 19 residues. This CDR3 reads CASSQEVGQGSRSGNTIYF. The DNA for the CDR3 is TGCGCCAGCAGCCAAGAAGTCGGACAAGGCAGCCGCTCTGGAAACACCATATATTTT.

The chain employs TRBV10-3 and TRBJ1-5; D ambiguous. Germline V gene sequence: CDR1 ENHRY, CDR2 SYGVKD. V lost 6 bases and J 0 bases, leaving 12 bases between the germline ends. CDR3 size: 15 residues. The CDR3 DNA sequence: TGTGCCATCAGGGCCGGGGAGTATAGCAATCAGCCCCAGCATTTT. Its protein is CAIRAGEYSNQPQHF.

This chain joins TRBV11-1 and TRBJ1-6; D gene unclear. Germline CDR1 reads SGHAT; CDR2 reads FQDESV (reference sequence). V lost 2 bases and J lost 6, with 11 bases in between. The CDR3 covers 15 residues. CDR3 coding DNA: TGTGCCAGCAGCTTAAGAGAGTCGGGTAATTCACCCCTCCACTTT. Translating it yields CASSLRESGNSPLHF.

The gene calls are TRBV30 and TRBJ1-1; the D gene is possibly TRBD1 (6 bases). The V gene's germline CDR1 is GTSNPN and CDR2 SVGIG (reference sequence). The CDR3 runs 13 residues. V lost 5 bases and J lost 7, with 17 bases in between. This chain's CDR3 is CAWEAYTGIEAFF. CDR3 coding DNA: TGTGCCTGGGAGGCTTATACAGGGATTGAAGCTTTCTTT.

The gene calls are TRBV18 and TRBJ2-2, with 9 bases that match TRBD1. Trimming at V came to 8 bases and at J to 7 bases, leaving 8 bases not matched to a gene. Germline values: CDR1 KGHSH, CDR2 LQKENI. The CDR3 loop spans 14 amino acids. Written as DNA, the CDR3 is TGTGCCAGCCGCTGGGACAGGGAGTTCGGGGAGCTGTTTTTT. Translating it yields CASRWDREFGELFF.

J is TRBJ2-3 and V is TRBV2; TRBD1 matches at 10 bases. Trimming removed 6 bases from V and 6 bases from J; junction bases left unmatched: 3. The CDR3 totals 13 residues. Germline lookup yields CDR1 SNHLY and CDR2 FYNNEI. CDR3 bases: TGTGCCAGCAGGGGACAGGGGCTCGATACGCAGTATTTT. Translated: CASRGQGLDTQYF.

CDR3 protein: CASSFTSGSVEQFF. The DNA for the CDR3 is TGTGCCAGCAGCTTTACTAGCGGGAGTGTTGAGCAGTTCTTC. This chain uses TRBV11-2 with TRBJ2-1; 11 nucleotides line up with TRBD2. Looked up from germline, CDR1 is SGHAT and CDR2 is FQNNGV. This CDR3 contains 14 residues. V lost 3 bases and J lost 9; bases outside the gene matches: 4.

The gene calls are TRBV5-1 and TRBJ2-2; TRBD1 matches at 9 bases. The CDR3 is 15 residues long. Losses at the gene ends were 1 base for V and 6 bases for J; bases not matched to a gene: 4. Germline-derived CDR1 and CDR2 are SGHRS and YFSETQ. CDR3 in DNA: TGCGCCAGCAGCTTGCGACAGGGGGAATCCGGGGAGCTGTTTTTT. Its translation: CASSLRQGESGELFF.

The chain is built from TRBV2 and TRBJ2-3, with D unresolved. V was cut by 1 base and J by 1 base, with 3 bases left in between. CDR1 and CDR2 from the germline V gene are SNHLY and FYNNEI. This CDR3 comprises 13 residues. CDR3 nucleotide sequence: TGTGCCAGCAGTGAAGGGCGCACAGATACGCAGTATTTT. Protein product: CASSEGRTDTQYF.

This chain connects TRBV10-2 to TRBJ2-2, with 11 bases matching TRBD2. The V and J ends lost 6 bases and 6 bases, in that order; junction bases with no gene match: 3. The germline gives CDR1 WSHSY, CDR2 SAAADI. The CDR3 sequence is 14 residues long. The CDR3 DNA is TGCGCCAGCAGACTAGCGGGGGACGCCGGGGAGCTGTTTTTT. Encoded protein: CASRLAGDAGELFF.

The chain employs TRBV18 and TRBJ1-2, with 12 bases matching TRBD1. The V gene's germline CDR1 is KGHSH and CDR2 LQKENI. Trimming cost V 1 base and J 3 bases; bases outside gene matches: 3. The CDR3 covers 16 residues. This chain's CDR3 is CASSPQGQGAHYGYTF. The CDR3, as DNA: TGTGCCAGCTCACCACAGGGACAGGGGGCACACTATGGCTACACCTTC.

The chain recombines TRBV7-2 with TRBJ2-2; 14 bases align to TRBD2. Germline CDR1 is SGHTA and CDR2 is FQGNSA. V trimming: 5 bases; J trimming: 6 bases; junction bases outside the gene matches: 14. The CDR3 totals 19 residues. DNA of the CDR3: TGTGCCAGCAGCCCTACAGGACTAGCGGGAGGTAGGGCGTCCGGGGAGCTGTTTTTT. As protein: CASSPTGLAGGRASGELFF.

The chain joins TRBV6-6 to TRBJ1-1; D perhaps matches TRBD1 (5 bases). This CDR3 comprises 11 residues. Trimming shortened V by 6 bases and J by 11 bases, and 13 bases separated the two germline ends. CDR1 is MNHNY, CDR2 SVGAGI, per germline (reference sequence). CDR3 sequence: CASSPERGAFF. CDR3 nucleotide sequence: TGTGCCAGCAGCCCTGAGCGGGGGGCTTTCTTT.

The chain links TRBV12-1 to TRBJ2-7; the table names TRBD2, a call not compared with the DNA. TRBV12-1 is tagged as a pseudogene. The CDR3 length is 15 residues. The CDR3 sequence is CASSPRTSGSDEQYF. CDR3 nucleotide sequence: TGTGCCAGCAGCCCCCGGACTAGCGGGAGTGACGAGCAGTACTTC.

This chain uses TRBV11-2 with TRBJ2-7; TRBD2 agrees at 12 bases. From germline, CDR1 is SGHAT and CDR2 FQNNGV. Trimming took 6 bases from V and 5 from J; bases not matched to a gene: 8. This CDR3 has 15 residues. CDR3 amino acids: CASRSSGGAFNEQYF. The CDR3 DNA follows: TGTGCCAGCAGGTCTAGCGGGGGGGCGTTCAACGAGCAGTACTTC. Full variable domain (outside the CDR3, taken from reference TRBV11-2 and TRBJ2-7): EAGVAQSPRYKIIEKRQSVAFWCNPISGHATLYWYQQILGQGPKLLIQFQNNGVVDDSQLPKDRFSAERLKGVDSTLKIQPAKLEDSAVYLCASRSSGGAFNEQYFGPGTRLTVT.

The chain recombines TRBV5-1 with TRBJ1-4, with no clear D. V lost 2 bases, J lost 8 bases, and 13 bases lay in between. Germline V gene data show CDR1 as SGHRS and CDR2 as YFSETQ. The CDR3 is 14 amino acids. CDR3 region: CASSLGLLREKLFF. DNA of the CDR3: TGCGCCAGCAGCTTAGGACTGTTAAGGGAAAAACTGTTTTTT.